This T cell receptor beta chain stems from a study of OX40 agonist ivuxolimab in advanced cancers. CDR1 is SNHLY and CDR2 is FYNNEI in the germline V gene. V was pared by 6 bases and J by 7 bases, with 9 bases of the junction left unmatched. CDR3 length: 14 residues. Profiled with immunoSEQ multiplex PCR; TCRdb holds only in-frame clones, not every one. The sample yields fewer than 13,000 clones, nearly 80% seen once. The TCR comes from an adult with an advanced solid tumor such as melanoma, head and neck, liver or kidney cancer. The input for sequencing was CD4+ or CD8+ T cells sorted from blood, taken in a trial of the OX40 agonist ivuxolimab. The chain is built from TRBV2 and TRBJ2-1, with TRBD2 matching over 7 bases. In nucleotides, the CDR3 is TGTGCCAGCAGAACGAGCGGGGTACAAAATGAGCAGTTCTTC. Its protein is CASRTSGVQNEQFF.